This T cell receptor (beta chain) comes out of a study of identifying expanded T cells in peripheral blood. Notes on this clone: Its target is not known.

Using immunoSEQ multiplex PCR, the repertoire was profiled, and TCRdb retains in-frame clones only, with some absent. The data show around 90,000 clones, about 91% seen once. General study results and limits: Approximately two-week clone count variance significantly increased as total template count grew.

Germline V lookup: CDR1 SGHRS, CDR2 YFSETQ. The CDR3 is 14 amino acids. V lost 0 bases and J 5 bases, leaving 12 bases between the germline ends. The receptor was derived from a person aged 18 to 70 in good health. Sequenced: blood. The V call is TRBV5-1, the J call TRBJ2-7, with a tentative D call TRBD2 (5 bases). CDR3: CASSLVWGSDEQYF. In DNA, the CDR3 is TGCGCCAGCAGCTTGGTTTGGGGTAGCGACGAGCAGTACTTC.